What follows describes a single T cell receptor beta chain. It has no known antigen specificity. No much larger clone is present one base from it, and per-base qualities are unavailable. The data were taken from a study of preoperative IRX-2 immunotherapy in early breast cancer (dated 2019 in TCRdb). Receptor libraries were prepared by the immunoSEQ multiplex PCR assay. The clones in this table, taken by TCRdb from immuneACCESS, are in-frame only. Not every clone is retained; where verified, under half of the shortfall comes from an unresolved V gene, and the cause of the rest is unknown. The sample includes about 98,000 clones, with roughly 85% observed a single time. Jointly, the top ten make up roughly 1.9% of the sample. The treatment or condition label, as the study defines it: preoperative locoregional IRX-2 cytokine immunotherapy. The samples were obtained from a phase Ib study in which preoperative, locoregional IRX-2 cytokine immunotherapy intended to prime immune responses was tested. Before surgery, IRX-2 was given to the donors, who were patients with early-stage breast cancer.

Cut back by 4 bases and 2 bases, the V and J ends lie 14 bases apart. From a lookup of the germline V gene, CDR1 and CDR2 are SGHRS and YFSETQ. Spanning cysteine to phenylalanine, the CDR3 consists of 15 amino acids. Just the 45-base CDR3 DNA is kept, in frame starting at base 1. The sample consisted of tumor tissue, taken after IRX-2 immunotherapy. This sequence originates from a human donor with breast cancer. The rearrangement combines TRBV5-1 with TRBJ2-3; the D gene is perhaps TRBD2, from 6 matching bases. The DNA sequence reads TGCGCCAGCAGCCCCGGGACTTCAAACACAGATACGCAGTATTTT. This is translated as CASSPGTSNTDTQYF.